The source of this TCR beta chain is a study of regulatory T cells in long-lasting Graves disease. Findings and limits, study-wide: It was possible that the small sample size reduced accuracy.

Arm-PCR of CDR3 regions and iRepertoire HTBI primers were the basis on which TCR beta libraries were built. TCRdb recomputed calls from the multiplex PCR reads with MiXCR, one row per CDR3 protein. The sample lists some 220,000 distinct CDR3 sequences, roughly a fifth seen once, with 10% to 15% in the top ten. This clonotype was found once. Its antigen is not known. As the CDR3 is not closed by the conserved phenylalanine or tryptophan, this likely results from a read error. CDR1 is SGHDN, CDR2 FVKESK, per germline. V lost 4 bases and J lost 1, with 9 bases in between. The CDR3 totals 14 residues. Time point described: newly diagnosed GD, antithyroid drugs for less than 3 months. PBMC RNA was the source of the TCR library. The same data also contributed to another study, on T cells in Graves' hyperthyroidism and ophthalmopathy.

The chain has TRBV14 and TRBJ2-3; D is unclear. This sequence originates from a woman in her twenties or thirties with Graves disease. Here the sequenced sample was peripheral blood mononuclear cells (PBMCs), taken at new diagnosis, from a patient treated with antithyroid drugs. CDR3 protein: CASSPRGGTDTQYC. The CDR3 nucleotides read TGTGCCAGCAGCCCGAGAGGTGGCACAGATACGCAGTATTGT.